The next 23 T cell receptor beta chains were all read from a single sample in a study of PD-1 blockade in classical Hodgkin lymphoma. Relapse was seen in all patients after autologous stem cell transplantation, and brentuximab vedotin exposure was variable. Assay: immunoSEQ multiplex PCR; the TCRdb copy retains only in-frame clones and omits some. There are about 20,000 clones in the sample; about three quarters occur only once, and less than 50% lies in the top ten. The sequenced sample was peripheral blood mononuclear cells (PBMCs), obtained before the second cycle of nivolumab. The receptors originated from a human donor with classical Hodgkin lymphoma.

The genes are TRBV6-7 and TRBJ2-7; no reliable D call. TRBV6-7 is marked as an open reading frame, function uncertain. The CDR3 has 13 residues. Between the trimmed V and J ends, which lost 7 bases and 6 bases, there was a span of 16 bases. The DNA of the CDR3 is TGTGCCAGCACATCTGGCGGCCCCGCCGAGCAGTACTTC. Translation: CASTSGGPAEQYF.

This clone was counted only a few times. The chain employs TRBV28 and TRBJ1-2; 8 bases agree with TRBD1. The CDR3 sequence is 14 residues long. Trimming took 6 bases from V and 5 from J; bases not matched to a gene: 8. Germline assignment: CDR1 MDHEN and CDR2 SYDVKM. CDR3 amino acids: CASSPPGQAYGYTF. The CDR3, as DNA: TGTGCCAGCAGCCCCCCGGGACAGGCTTATGGCTACACCTTC.

The J gene is TRBJ1-4, the V gene TRBV6-5; D is possibly TRBD1 (5 bases). Trimming took 6 bases from V and 4 from J, leaving 12 bases between them. This CDR3 region has 14 residues. The germline V gene has CDR1 MNHEY and CDR2 SVGAGI. The chain's CDR3 is CASRGHRYNEKLFF. The DNA of the CDR3 is TGTGCCAGCAGAGGACACAGATATAATGAAAAACTGTTTTTT.

The chain is built from TRBV7-9 and TRBJ1-6, with D possibly being TRBD1 (5 bases). The CDR3 loop spans 18 amino acids. Trimming cost V 2 bases and J 9 bases, with 23 bases left between them. Germline V gene sequence: CDR1 SEHNR, CDR2 FQNEAQ (reference sequence). The CDR3 loop is CASSLSTTHRFDGSPLHF. In DNA form, the CDR3 reads TGTGCCAGCAGCTTATCCACCACTCACAGGTTTGACGGTTCACCCCTCCACTTT. Full variable domain (missing parts from reference TRBV7-9 and TRBJ1-6): DTGVSQNPRHKITKRGQNVTFRCDPISEHNRLYWYRQTLGQGPEFLTYFQNEAQLEKSRLLSDRFSAERPKGSFSTLEIQRTEQGDSAMYLCASSLSTTHRFDGSPLHFGNGTRLTVT.

This clone was detected only a few times. The rearrangement joins TRBV28 to TRBJ1-5; D is undetermined. The ends were cut back, 3 bases at V and 6 bases at J, with 9 bases in the middle. Per the germline V gene, CDR1 is MDHEN and CDR2 is SYDVKM. The CDR3 has 13 residues. The CDR3 bases are TGTGCCAGCAGTTTTGTGAACGGTCAGCCCCAGCATTTT. This translates into CASSFVNGQPQHF.

The J gene is TRBJ1-2, the V gene TRBV6-1; TRBD1 matches 7 bases. CDR1 and CDR2 from the germline V gene are MNHNS and SASEGT. The V gene end was trimmed by 2 bases and the J gene end by 4 bases; junction bases not matched to a gene: 4. The CDR3 covers 14 residues. CDR3 coding DNA: TGTGCCAGCAGTGAATCCGGGACAGTCTATGGCTACACCTTC. This sequence encodes CASSESGTVYGYTF.

This clone was detected only once. V usage is TRBV6-5 and J usage is TRBJ1-2, with a tentative D call TRBD1 (5 bases). Germline V gives CDR1 MNHEY, CDR2 SVGAGI. This CDR3 is built from 13 residues. Trimming stripped 6 bases from V and 2 bases from J, with 10 bases between. This chain's CDR3 is CASSSPGNYGYTF. CDR3 nucleotide sequence: TGTGCCAGCAGCTCTCCAGGGAACTATGGCTACACCTTC.

J is TRBJ1-2 and V is TRBV4-3; no firm D call. Germline-derived CDR1 and CDR2 are LGHNA and YSLEER. The V gene lost 4 bases and the J gene lost 1 base, with 7 bases spanning the gap. This CDR3 spans 13 amino acids. The CDR3 loop is CASSRAVNYGYTF. The CDR3 nucleotides are TGCGCCAGCAGCCGAGCAGTTAACTATGGCTACACCTTC.

The chain combines TRBV5-8 with TRBJ2-1; D is perhaps TRBD2 (6 bases). This CDR3 comprises 16 residues. Germline-derived CDR1 and CDR2 are SGHTS and YDEGEE. With 0 bases removed from V and 2 bases from J, the gap between germline ends came to 12 bases. In DNA form, the CDR3 reads TGTGCCAGCAGCTTGGTTCGGGGGTGGACCTACAATGAGCAGTTCTTC. Protein product: CASSLVRGWTYNEQFF.

The chain has TRBV7-3 and TRBJ1-1; 12 nucleotides agree with TRBD1. Germline V gene lookup returns CDR1 SGHTA and CDR2 FQGTGA. V shed 4 bases, J shed 3 bases, and the junction held 3 bases outside the gene matches. The CDR3 extends over 15 amino acids. In nucleotides, the CDR3 is TGTGCCAGCAGCTCGGGACAGGGGGCGTACACTGAAGCTTTCTTT. Its translation is CASSSGQGAYTEAFF.

The chain employs TRBV5-5 and TRBJ1-1; 8 positions agree with TRBD1. The CDR3 length is 16 residues. CDR1 SGHKS and CDR2 YYEKEE come from the germline V gene (reference sequence). After removal of 4 bases from V and 1 base from J, the junction contained 9 bases not matched to a gene. The CDR3 bases are TGTGCCAGCAGCCTCGACAGGGGCTGGGAGAACACTGAAGCTTTCTTT. It is translated as CASSLDRGWENTEAFF.

This clone was found a few times. The J gene is TRBJ2-7, the V gene TRBV7-3; D gene unclear. CDR1 and CDR2 (germline): SGHTA, FQGTGA. Trimming took 5 bases from V and 3 from J, leaving 14 bases between them. The CDR3 is 14 residues long. CDR3 coding DNA: TGTGCCAGCAGCCTTAGCCCGGGTAGCTACGAGCAGTACTTC. Residues: CASSLSPGSYEQYF.

The rearrangement links TRBV9 to TRBJ2-4, with 8 bases identical to TRBD2. The CDR3 spans 15 residues. Trimming removed 3 bases from V and 12 bases from J; junction bases left unmatched: 14. Germline CDR1 reads SGDLS; CDR2 reads YYNGEE. CDR3 DNA: TGTGCCAGCAGCGCCACCGACCTTACTAGCGGTCCTCAGTACTTC. Its protein product is CASSATDLTSGPQYF.

This clone has a handful of counts. The chain uses TRBV19 and TRBJ1-1; a possible D gene is TRBD1 (6 bases). Trimming took 5 bases from V and 1 from J, leaving 11 bases between them. This CDR3 is built from 14 residues. In germline, CDR1 is LNHDA, CDR2 SQIVND (reference sequence). CDR3 in amino acids: CASSSGVGNTEAFF. CDR3 in DNA: TGTGCCAGTAGTTCAGGGGTTGGGAACACTGAAGCTTTCTTT.

The chain carries TRBV19 and TRBJ1-2, with D perhaps TRBD1 (5 bases). CDR3 size: 16 residues. Germline CDR1 LNHDA, CDR2 SQIVND (reference sequence). Trimming shortened V by 0 bases and J by 4 bases, and 15 bases separated the two germline ends. The CDR3: CASSIDGAGVFYGYTF. The CDR3 DNA reads as TGTGCCAGTAGTATAGATGGAGCGGGGGTTTTCTATGGCTACACCTTC. The whole variable domain, filled in from reference TRBV19 and TRBJ1-2, reads DGGITQSPKYLFRKEGQNVTLSCEQNLNHDAMYWYRQDPGQGLRLIYYSQIVNDFQKGDIAEGYSVSREKKESFPLTVTSAQKNPTAFYLCASSIDGAGVFYGYTFGSGTRLTVV.

The J gene is TRBJ1-1, the V gene TRBV11-2; no firm D call. The germline gives CDR1 SGHAT, CDR2 FQNNGV. This CDR3 is built from 14 residues. The V gene lost 1 base and the J gene lost 7 bases, with 13 bases spanning the gap. CDR3 DNA: TGTGCCAGCAGCTTAGGTTCGACCGCAAATGAAGCTTTCTTT. Protein product: CASSLGSTANEAFF.

This sequence joins TRBV7-9 and TRBJ2-2; TRBD2 is a possible D gene (5 bases). The germline V and J ends were trimmed by 3 bases and 8 bases, with 13 bases remaining between them. The CDR3 is made up of 14 amino acids. From germline, CDR1 is SEHNR and CDR2 FQNEAQ (reference sequence). The CDR3 sequence: CASSFGEIEGELFF. In DNA, the CDR3 is TGTGCCAGCAGCTTTGGGGAGATTGAAGGGGAGCTGTTTTTT.

This clone was seen a handful of times. V gene TRBV28 combines with J gene TRBJ2-1; 8 nucleotides align to TRBD2. This CDR3 contains 14 residues. CDR1 is MDHEN and CDR2 is SYDVKM in the germline V gene. Trimming at V came to 9 bases and at J to 0 bases, leaving 4 bases not matched to a gene. CDR3 amino acids: CASTGTSSYNEQFF. The CDR3 DNA sequence: TGTGCCAGTACCGGGACTAGCTCCTACAATGAGCAGTTCTTC.

The genes are TRBV19 and TRBJ2-7; TRBD1 is a possible D gene (5 bases). The CDR3 has 12 residues. The germline V gene encodes CDR1 LNHDA and CDR2 SQIVND (reference sequence). V was pared by 3 bases and J by 5 bases, with 8 bases between. Written as DNA, the CDR3 is TGTGCCAGTAGTATGTGGGGCAACGAGCAGTACTTC. As protein: CASSMWGNEQYF.

The chain recombines TRBV19 with TRBJ2-7; maybe TRBD1 (6 bases). Germline V lookup: CDR1 LNHDA, CDR2 SQIVND (reference sequence). The CDR3 spans 14 residues. Deletions cut 5 bases from V and 3 bases from J, with 14 bases between. CDR3 nucleotide sequence: TGTGCCAGTAGTGCCTCCACAGGGTTCTACGAGCAGTACTTC. Amino acids: CASSASTGFYEQYF.

This clone was seen more than once but under ten times. J is TRBJ1-6 and V is TRBV27; D ambiguous. CDR3 length equals 15 residues. The ends were cut back, 2 bases at V and 0 bases at J, with 5 bases in the middle. Germline V lookup: CDR1 MNHEY, CDR2 SMNVEV (reference sequence). This CDR3 reads CASSLRSSYNSPLHF. The CDR3 nucleotides are TGTGCCAGCAGTTTACGTAGCTCCTATAATTCACCCCTCCACTTT.

The rearrangement joins TRBV6-1 to TRBJ1-1; the D gene is possibly TRBD1 (5 bases). Germline V gives CDR1 MNHNS, CDR2 SASEGT. The CDR3 sequence is 16 residues long. V was trimmed by 4 bases and J by 4 bases, leaving 19 bases between them. The CDR3 loop is CASSAPKGPGGTEAFF. The CDR3, as DNA: TGTGCCAGCAGTGCGCCTAAGGGGCCGGGAGGCACTGAAGCTTTCTTT.

This clone came up a few times. This chain joins TRBV6-5 and TRBJ1-2; D might be TRBD1 (5 bases). The CDR3 extends over 12 amino acids. The germline V gene encodes CDR1 MNHEY and CDR2 SVGAGI. Trimming stripped 7 bases from V and 7 bases from J, with 13 bases between. The CDR3 spells CASTTGGRGYTF. The CDR3 DNA is TGTGCCAGCACCACCGGGGGTCGTGGCTACACCTTC.